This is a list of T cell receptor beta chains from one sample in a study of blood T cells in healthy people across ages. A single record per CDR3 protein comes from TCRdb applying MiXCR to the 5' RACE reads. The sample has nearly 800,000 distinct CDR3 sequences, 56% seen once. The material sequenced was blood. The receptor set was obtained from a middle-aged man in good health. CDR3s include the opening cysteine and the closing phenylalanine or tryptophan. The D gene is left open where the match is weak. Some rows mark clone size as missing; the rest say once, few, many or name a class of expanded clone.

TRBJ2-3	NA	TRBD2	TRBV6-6	TGTGCCAGCAGTTACTCGACCAGCGGGAGCAGCACAGATACGCAGTATTTT	CASSYSTSGSSTDTQYF
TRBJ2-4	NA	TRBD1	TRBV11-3	TGTGCCAGCAGCTTAGAAATGACAGGGGGTCAGTACTTC	CASSLEMTGGQYF
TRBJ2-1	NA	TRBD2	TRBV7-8	TGTGCCAGCAGCTCCCAACGCATACCCGGACTAGCGGCCTACAATGAGCAGTTCTTC	CASSSQRIPGLAAYNEQFF
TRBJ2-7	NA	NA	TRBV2	TGTGCCAGCAGCCCACTAGCAGACGAGCAGTACTTC	CASSPLADEQYF
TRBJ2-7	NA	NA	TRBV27	TGTGCCAGCAGTCTCCATGGGGGTCTAGACTCCTACGAGCAGTACTTC	CASSLHGGLDSYEQYF
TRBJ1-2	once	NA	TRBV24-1	TGTGCCACCAGTGATCGGACATCCGGAAAAATTAACTATGGCTACACCTTC	CATSDRTSGKINYGYTF
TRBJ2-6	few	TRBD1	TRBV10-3	TGTGCCATCAGTGGGGGACAGGCTGGGGCCAACGTCCTGACTTTC	CAISGGQAGANVLTF
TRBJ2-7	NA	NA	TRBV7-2	TGTGCCAGCAGCTTGGGTAGCACCCCCTACGAGCAGTACTTC	CASSLGSTPYEQYF
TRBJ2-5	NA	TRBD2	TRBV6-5	TGTGCCAGCAGTTACGCGACCGGGGAGGGGGAGACCCAGTACTTC	CASSYATGEGETQYF
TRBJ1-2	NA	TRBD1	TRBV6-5	TGTGCCAGCAGGGTAGGGGGCCATGGCTACACCTTC	CASRVGGHGYTF
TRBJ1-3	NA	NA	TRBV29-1	TGCAGCGTTAGAAGTACTGGAAACACCATATATTTT	CSVRSTGNTIYF
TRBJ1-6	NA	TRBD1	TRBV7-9	TGTGCCAGCAGCACGGGACAGGGTGGCGGTTCACCCCTCCACTTT	CASSTGQGGGSPLHF
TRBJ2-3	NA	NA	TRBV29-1	TGCAGCGTTGAAATGGGGGATGGGGGAGATACGCAGTATTTT	CSVEMGDGGDTQYF
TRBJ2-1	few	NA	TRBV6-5	TGTGCCAGCAGTTACGCCAGGGTTACCCCAGGGAATGAGCAGTTCTTC	CASSYARVTPGNEQFF
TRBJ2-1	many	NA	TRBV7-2	TGTGCCAGCAGCTTAGTGGCAGGGTACAACAACAATGAGCAGTTCTTC	CASSLVAGYNNNEQFF
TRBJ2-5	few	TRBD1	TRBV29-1	TGCAGCGTTTCGGGACAGTCCCAAGAGACCCAGTACTTC	CSVSGQSQETQYF
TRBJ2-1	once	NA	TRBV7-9	TGTGCCAGCAGCCGCGGACTAGGGGGCAATGAGCAGTTCTTC	CASSRGLGGNEQFF
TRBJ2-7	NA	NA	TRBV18	TGTGCCAGCTCACCGCCGCAGGGATACGAGCAGTACTTC	CASSPPQGYEQYF
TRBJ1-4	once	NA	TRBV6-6	TGTGCCAGCAGTTACTACCTTGGACAGACAAATGAAAAACTGTTTTTT	CASSYYLGQTNEKLFF
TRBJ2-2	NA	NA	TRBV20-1	TGCAGTGCCGTTGTCACCGGGGAGCTGTTTTTT	CSAVVTGELFF
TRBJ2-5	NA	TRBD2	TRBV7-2	TGTGCCAGCAGCTTTCCTAACGGGAGGGTCCAAGAGACCCAGTACTTC	CASSFPNGRVQETQYF
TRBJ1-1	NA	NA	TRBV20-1	TGCAGTGCCAGAGCAACGGGGACTAGCGGGAACTTTGAAGCTTTCTTT	CSARATGTSGNFEAFF
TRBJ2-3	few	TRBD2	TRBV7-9	TGTGCCAGCAGCGGGACTAGCGGGACGCAGTTCTTGGATACGCAGTATTTT	CASSGTSGTQFLDTQYF
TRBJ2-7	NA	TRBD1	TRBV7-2	TGTGCCAGCCGCTCCGGGACAGGGTACGAGCAGTACTTC	CASRSGTGYEQYF
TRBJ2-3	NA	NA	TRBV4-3	TGCGCCAGCAGCCAAGGATCCCTCAGCACAGATACGCAGTATTTT	CASSQGSLSTDTQYF
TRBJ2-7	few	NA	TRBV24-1	TGTGCCACCAGTGATCAGGGTCTTTACGAGCAGTACTTC	CATSDQGLYEQYF
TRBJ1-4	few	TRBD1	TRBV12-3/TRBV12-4	TGTGCCAGCAGTCTCTCGGGGACAGGGAGCGAAAAACTGTTTTTT	CASSLSGTGSEKLFF
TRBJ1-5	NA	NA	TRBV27	TGTGCCAGCGGTTTTAAAGCAATCAATCAGCCCCAGCATTTT	CASGFKAINQPQHF
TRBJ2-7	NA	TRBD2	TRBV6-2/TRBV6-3	TGTGTCAGCAGTTACCCGGGACTAGCGGGACGGTACGAGCAGTACTTC	CVSSYPGLAGRYEQYF
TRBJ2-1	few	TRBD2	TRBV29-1	TGCAGCGGTAGGTCGGGAGGGGTTAATGAGCAGTTCTTC	CSGRSGGVNEQFF
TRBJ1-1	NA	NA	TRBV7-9	TGTGCCAGCAGCGCGAGGAACACTGAAGCTTTCTTT	CASSARNTEAFF
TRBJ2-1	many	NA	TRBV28	TGTGCCAGCAGTTCGCAAAGGCACTGGCAGTTCTTC	CASSSQRHWQFF
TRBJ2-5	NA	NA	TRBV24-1	TGTGCCACCAGTGATGGGGAGACCCAAGAGACCCAGTACTTC	CATSDGETQETQYF
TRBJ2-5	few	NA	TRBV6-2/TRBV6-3	TGTGCCAGCAGTTACCCCCAGGGGGACTTTTCGATTTATTATAAAGAGACCCAGTACTTC	CASSYPQGDFSIYYKETQYF
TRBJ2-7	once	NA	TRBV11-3	TGTGCCAGCAGCGGAGGTGCTAGCCGCCCTTACAATGAGCAGTACTTC	CASSGGASRPYNEQYF
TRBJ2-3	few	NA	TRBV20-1	TGCAGTGCTAGAGGCCAGTATACGCAGTATTTT	CSARGQYTQYF
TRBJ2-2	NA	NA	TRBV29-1	TGCAGCGTTGGGTCGGGGAACACCGGGGAGCTGTTTTTT	CSVGSGNTGELFF
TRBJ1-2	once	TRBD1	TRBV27	TGTACCAGCAGTTTTAGGGACAGGGTCGACTACACCTTC	CTSSFRDRVDYTF
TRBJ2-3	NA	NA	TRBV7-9	TGTGCCAGCAGCCATACCAATGACCAGCCGGCAGATACGCAGTATTTT	CASSHTNDQPADTQYF
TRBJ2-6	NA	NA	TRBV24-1	TGTGCCACCAGTTTCCGGGACACCTATTCTGGGACCAACGTCCTGACTTTC	CATSFRDTYSGTNVLTF
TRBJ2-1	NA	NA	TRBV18	TGTGCCAGCCTAAGATCTCCCGGGAATGAGCAGTTCTTC	CASLRSPGNEQFF
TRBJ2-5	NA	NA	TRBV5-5	TGTGCCAGCAGCCACGACCTGGAAGAGACCCAGTACTTC	CASSHDLEETQYF
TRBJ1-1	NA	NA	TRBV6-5	TGTGCCAGCAGCGGCCGTCGGGACGCGAACACTGAAGCTTTCTTT	CASSGRRDANTEAFF
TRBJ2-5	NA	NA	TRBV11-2	TGTGCCACCCAGGGCTTGGAGACCCAGTACTTC	CATQGLETQYF
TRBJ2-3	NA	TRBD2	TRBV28	TGTGCCAGCATCGAGACTAGCGCTTTAGATACGCAGTATTTT	CASIETSALDTQYF
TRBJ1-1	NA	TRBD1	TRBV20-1	TGCAGTGCTAGTAGGGACAGGGGGCAGAACACTGAAGCTTTCTTT	CSASRDRGQNTEAFF
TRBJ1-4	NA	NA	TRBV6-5	TGTGCCAGCAGTCTCGGGTCTGGTAATGAAAAACTGTTTTTT	CASSLGSGNEKLFF
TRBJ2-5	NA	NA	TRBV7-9	TGTGCCAGCAGCTTCCTCCGGGACATTTGGACCCAAGAGACCCAGTACTTC	CASSFLRDIWTQETQYF
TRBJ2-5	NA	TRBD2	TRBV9	TGTGCCAGCAGCGTAGGGGCAGGGACTAGCGGGAGTGGAACCGGGCTCCAAGAGACCCAGTACTTC	CASSVGAGTSGSGTGLQETQYF
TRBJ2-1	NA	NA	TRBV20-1	TGCAGTGCAAAAAGGAGGGTAATTAGCAATGAGCAGTTCTTC	CSAKRRVISNEQFF
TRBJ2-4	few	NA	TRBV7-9	TGTGCCAGCAGCCCAAACCCCGCGACATTGGCCAAAAACATTCAGTACTTC	CASSPNPATLAKNIQYF
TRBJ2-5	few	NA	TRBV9	TGTGCCAGCAGTGCTACCGGGGGCTTCGGGGAGACCCAGTACTTC	CASSATGGFGETQYF
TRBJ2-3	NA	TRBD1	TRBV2	TGTGCCAGCGGGACAGGGGATCAGACAGATACGCAGTATTTT	CASGTGDQTDTQYF
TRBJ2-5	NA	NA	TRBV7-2	TGTGCCAGCAGCTTAGCGTCTAGAGGTCAAGAGACCCAGTACTTC	CASSLASRGQETQYF
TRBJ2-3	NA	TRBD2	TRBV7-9	TGTGCCAGCAGCTACAAACCTAGCGGGGTCACAGATACGCAGTATTTT	CASSYKPSGVTDTQYF
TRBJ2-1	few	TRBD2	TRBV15	TGTGCCACCAGCAATAAAGCGGGAGGACGCAATGAGCAGTTCTTC	CATSNKAGGRNEQFF
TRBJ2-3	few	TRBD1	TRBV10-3	TGTGCCATCAGAAGCCGGGACAGGTCCACAGATACGCAGTATTTT	CAIRSRDRSTDTQYF